This T cell receptor (beta chain) was captured in a study of T cell responses to AZD1222 COVID-19 vaccine. For the study at large: Analysis merged second doses at about 4 or about 12 weeks. Study-level results: Regions 160-218 and 743-854 dominated among vaccine-associated CD4 TCRs spanning spike.

Using immunoSEQ multiplex PCR, the repertoire was profiled, and TCRdb retains in-frame clones only, with some absent. Of 80,000 to 95,000 clones in the sample, just over 90% were seen once. The CDR3 consists of 14 residues. Germline CDR1 LGHDT, CDR2 YNNKEL (reference sequence). Trimming left V 2 bases short and J 3 bases short, with 11 bases between. This clone was detected once. Antigen unknown. The rearrangement joins TRBV3-1 (or the pseudogene TRBV3-2) to TRBJ2-7, with D unclear. Specimen: peripheral blood, collected on day 0 of AZD1222 vaccination. The source is an adult in good health. The CDR3 sequence is CASSQFNGVYEQYF. For the CDR3, the DNA is TGTGCCAGCAGCCAATTTAACGGCGTCTACGAGCAGTACTTC.